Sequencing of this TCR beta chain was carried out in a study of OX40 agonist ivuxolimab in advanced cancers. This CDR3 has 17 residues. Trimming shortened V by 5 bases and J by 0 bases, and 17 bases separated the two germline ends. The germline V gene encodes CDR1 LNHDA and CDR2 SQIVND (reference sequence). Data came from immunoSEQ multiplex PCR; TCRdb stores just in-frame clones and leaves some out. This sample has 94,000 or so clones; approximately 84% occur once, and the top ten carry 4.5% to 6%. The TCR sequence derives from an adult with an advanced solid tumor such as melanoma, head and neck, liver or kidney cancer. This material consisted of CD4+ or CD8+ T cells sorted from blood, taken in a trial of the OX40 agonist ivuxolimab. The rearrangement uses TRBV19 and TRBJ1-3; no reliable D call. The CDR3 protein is CASSEGQGNPSGNTIYF. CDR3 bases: TGTGCCAGTAGTGAAGGGCAAGGCAACCCCTCTGGAAACACCATATATTTT.